This entry lists 19 T cell receptor beta chains sequenced from one sample in a study of human T cells and chemical hapten exposure. Noted time point: healthy volunteer bleed at 6 weeks. It was unfractionated whole blood from which total RNA was extracted. TCRdb re-called the RACE reads with MiXCR, one entry per CDR3 protein. The sample consists of some 78,000 distinct CDR3 sequences, over 8.5% of them appearing once. Sequencing was done on a sample of whole blood. Receptor source: a male donor in good health. Some clones in this sample may be carry-over from other donors' samples.

This sequence joins TRBV9 and TRBJ2-1; the match to TRBD2 covers 13 bases. Germline V CDR1 and CDR2: SGDLS, YYNGEE. The length of the CDR3 is 15 residues. V lost 4 bases, J lost 7 bases, and 5 bases stayed unmatched. The CDR3 sequence is CASSPRTSGRNEQFF. The CDR3 bases are TGTGCCAGCAGCCCCCGGACTAGCGGGAGAAATGAGCAGTTCTTC.

The chain carries TRBV12-3 or TRBV12-4 and TRBJ2-7; D uncertain. The CDR3 consists of 13 residues. V lost 0 bases and J lost 3, with 6 bases in between. The DNA of the CDR3 is TGTGCCAGCAGTTTAGCAGGAAACTACGAGCAGTACTTC. Its translation: CASSLAGNYEQYF.

This clonotype came up a few times. The CDR3 bases are TGTGCCAGCAGCACCCAGGGGTATCAGCCCCAGCATTTT. Translation gives CASSTQGYQPQHF. The rearrangement joins TRBV5-4 to TRBJ1-5; a possible D gene is TRBD1 (6 bases). Germline CDR1 SGHNT, CDR2 YYREEE (reference sequence). The length of the CDR3 is 13 residues. Trimming removed 4 bases from V and 5 bases from J, with 10 bases in between.

This clonotype came up a few times. This chain joins TRBV5-1 and TRBJ1-1; D unclear. Germline values: CDR1 SGHRS, CDR2 YFSETQ. The ends were cut back, 4 bases at V and 4 bases at J, with 8 bases in the middle. This CDR3 has 12 amino acids. CDR3 region: CASSHGGTEAFF. CDR3 sequence (DNA): TGCGCCAGCAGCCACGGTGGCACTGAAGCTTTCTTT. Full variable domain (remainder filled in from reference TRBV5-1 and TRBJ1-1): KAGVTQTPRYLIKTRGQQVTLSCSPISGHRSVSWYQQTPGQGLQFLFEYFSETQRNKGNFPGRFSGRQFSNSRSEMNVSTLELGDSALYLCASSHGGTEAFFGQGTRLTVV.

The sample holds a few counts of this clonotype. The chain employs TRBV6-5 and TRBJ2-4, with 7 bases aligning to TRBD1. V lost 6 bases, J lost 2 bases, and 4 bases stayed unmatched. Germline V gene sequence: CDR1 MNHEY, CDR2 SVGAGI. The CDR3 length is 14 residues. The CDR3 protein is CASSPGQSKNIQYF. In nucleotides, the CDR3 is TGTGCCAGCAGCCCGGGACAGTCCAAAAACATTCAGTACTTC.

Many counts were recorded for this clonotype. V usage is TRBV29-1 and J usage is TRBJ1-1; maybe TRBD1 (6 bases). Trimming took 3 bases from V and 5 from J, leaving 16 bases between them. The CDR3 runs to 14 residues. Germline CDR1 reads SQVTM; CDR2 reads ANQGSEA. This CDR3 reads CSVDPHGGRTEAFF. CDR3 coding DNA: TGCAGCGTTGACCCCCATGGGGGCAGGACTGAAGCTTTCTTT.

There are a few counts of this clonotype. J is TRBJ1-1 and V is TRBV12-3 or TRBV12-4, with a tentative D call TRBD1 (6 bases). Trimming pared 9 bases from V and 1 base from J, leaving 15 bases between. The CDR3 has 14 residues. CDR3 sequence reads: CASRTVAKNTEAFF. The CDR3 DNA sequence: TGTGCCAGTAGGACAGTAGCAAAGAACACTGAAGCTTTCTTT.

The sample holds a few counts of this clonotype. The CDR3 coding sequence is TGCAGCGTTAATAGCGGGGAAAGCACAGATACGCAGTATTTT. It codes for CSVNSGESTDTQYF. V usage is TRBV29-1 and J usage is TRBJ2-3; TRBD2 agrees at 8 bases. With V trimmed by 5 bases and J by 0 bases, 4 bases remained unmatched. The CDR3 totals 14 residues. CDR1 and CDR2 (germline): SQVTM, ANQGSEA.

This clonotype came up a few times. The CDR3 DNA follows: TGTGCCAGCAGAAGCGGACGGACACGTGGAAACACCATATATTTT. Residues: CASRSGRTRGNTIYF. The V call is TRBV11-2, the J call TRBJ1-3; D is possibly TRBD1 (5 bases). The CDR3 has 15 amino acids. Germline CDR1 reads SGHAT; CDR2 reads FQNNGV. Trimming cost V 6 bases and J 3 bases, with 15 bases left between them.

This clonotype was detected only a few times. This chain uses TRBV11-1 with TRBJ1-1; maybe TRBD1 (5 bases). The V gene lost 1 base and the J gene lost 9 bases, with 12 bases spanning the gap. This CDR3 is built from 13 residues. Looked up from germline, CDR1 is SGHAT and CDR2 is FQDESV (reference sequence). The CDR3 DNA follows: TGTGCCAGCAGCTTAGTAAGAAGGACAAAAGCTTTCTTT. Its translation is CASSLVRRTKAFF.

The chain has TRBV6-9 and TRBJ1-1; D may be TRBD1 (6 bases). V was shortened by 0 bases and J by 4 bases, with 15 bases between the two germline ends. The CDR3 is 16 residues long. CDR1 and CDR2 (germline): MNHGY, SVAAGI. The CDR3 is CASSYSRSGAATEAFF. Written as DNA, the CDR3 is TGTGCCAGCAGTTATTCTCGGTCGGGGGCTGCCACTGAAGCTTTCTTT.

This clonotype was found a few times. The V call is TRBV6-6, the J call TRBJ2-3; 8 bases match TRBD2. With V trimmed by 4 bases and J by 1 base, 10 bases remained unmatched. This CDR3 is built from 17 residues. Germline V lookup: CDR1 MNHNY, CDR2 SVGAGI (reference sequence). The chain's CDR3 is CASSWIVSGSGTDTQYF. CDR3 DNA sequence: TGTGCCAGCAGTTGGATTGTCAGCGGGAGCGGCACAGATACGCAGTATTTT.

Turning to this clonotype: A much larger clone is a single base away; this may be a read error. V usage is TRBV7-2 and J usage is TRBJ2-3; 10 bases are shared with TRBD2. The CDR3 consists of 16 residues. CDR1 and CDR2 from the germline V gene are SGHTA and FQGNSA. The V gene end was trimmed by 6 bases and the J gene end by 4 bases; junction bases not matched to a gene: 10. CDR3 in DNA: TGTGCCAGCAGTCCAACTAGCGGGGCTTCCTCAGATACGCAGTATTTT. Its protein is CASSPTSGASSDTQYF.

The chain combines TRBV6-2 or TRBV6-3 with TRBJ1-5; D remains unclear. V lost 4 bases, J lost 2 bases, and 9 bases lay in between. The germline gives CDR1 MNHEY, CDR2 SVGEGT. The CDR3 has 14 amino acids. The CDR3 here is CASSLAAGNQPQHF. The CDR3 nucleotides read TGTGCCAGCAGTTTAGCGGCGGGCAATCAGCCCCAGCATTTT.

V gene TRBV6-8 combines with J gene TRBJ1-5; D is possibly TRBD1 (5 bases). Per the germline V gene, CDR1 is MNHGY and CDR2 is SAAAGT. The CDR3 sequence is 13 residues long. Trimming removed 5 bases from V and 7 bases from J, with 12 bases in between. CDR3 sequence: CASSEGRSQPQHF. The CDR3 coding sequence is TGTGCCAGCAGTGAGGGACGGTCACAGCCCCAGCATTTT.

This clonotype occurred a few times. The chain joins TRBV7-8 to TRBJ2-1, with 9 bases matching TRBD2. Germline V CDR1 and CDR2: SGHVS, FQNEAQ. Trimming took 2 bases from V and 8 from J; bases not matched to a gene: 4. This CDR3 is built from 14 residues. The CDR3 region has the DNA TGTGCCAGCAGCTTATTGTTAGCGGGAGATGAGCAGTTCTTC. Encoded protein: CASSLLLAGDEQFF.

This clonotype has more than one count but fewer than ten. This chain uses TRBV20-1 with TRBJ2-3; D is unresolved. Trimming left V 3 bases short and J 0 bases short, with 16 bases between. The CDR3 covers 16 residues. Germline V gene data show CDR1 as DFQATT and CDR2 as SNEGSKA (reference sequence). In nucleotides, the CDR3 is TGCAGTGCTAGCCGACCCTGGTCATCTAGCACAGATACGCAGTATTTT. Amino acid sequence: CSASRPWSSSTDTQYF.

The table lists this clonotype with many counts. V gene TRBV12-3 or TRBV12-4 combines with J gene TRBJ2-1; 12 bases are a match to TRBD2. J lost 7 bases, V lost 5 bases, and 9 bases had no gene match. There are 16 residues in the CDR3. The CDR3 loop reads CASSTRLAGVPNEQFF. The CDR3 region has the DNA TGTGCCAGCAGTACCCGACTAGCGGGAGTCCCAAATGAGCAGTTCTTC.

The chain is built from TRBV6-1 and TRBJ2-3; weak D call: TRBD2 (6 bases). Germline V lookup: CDR1 MNHNS, CDR2 SASEGT. The CDR3 length is 13 residues. Trimming removed 11 bases at V and 3 bases at J, with 15 bases between. The CDR3 here is CALLMRDTDTQYF. CDR3 sequence (DNA): TGTGCCCTCCTCATGCGGGATACAGATACGCAGTATTTT.